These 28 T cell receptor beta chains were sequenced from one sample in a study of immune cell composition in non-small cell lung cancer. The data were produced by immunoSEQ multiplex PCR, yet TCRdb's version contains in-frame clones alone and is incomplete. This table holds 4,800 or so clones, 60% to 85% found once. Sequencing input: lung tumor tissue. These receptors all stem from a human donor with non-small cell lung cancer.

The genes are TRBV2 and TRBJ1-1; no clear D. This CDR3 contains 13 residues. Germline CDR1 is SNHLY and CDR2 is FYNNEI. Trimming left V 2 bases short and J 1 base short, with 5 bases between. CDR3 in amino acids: CASSEPENTEAFF. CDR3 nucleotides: TGTGCCAGCAGTGAACCAGAGAACACTGAAGCTTTCTTT.

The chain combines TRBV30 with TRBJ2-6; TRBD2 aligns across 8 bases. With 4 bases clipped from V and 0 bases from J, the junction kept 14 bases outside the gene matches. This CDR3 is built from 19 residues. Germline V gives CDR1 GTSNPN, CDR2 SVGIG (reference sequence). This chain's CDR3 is CAWKPGRGGVLSGANVLTF. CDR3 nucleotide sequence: TGTGCCTGGAAACCAGGCCGGGGGGGGGTTCTCTCTGGGGCCAACGTCCTGACTTTC.

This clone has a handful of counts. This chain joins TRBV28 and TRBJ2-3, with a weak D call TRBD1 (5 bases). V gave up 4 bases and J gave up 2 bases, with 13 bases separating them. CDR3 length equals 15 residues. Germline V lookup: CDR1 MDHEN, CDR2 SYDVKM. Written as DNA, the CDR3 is TGTGCCAGCAGTTACGATCTGGGGCCCACAGATACGCAGTATTTT. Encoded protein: CASSYDLGPTDTQYF. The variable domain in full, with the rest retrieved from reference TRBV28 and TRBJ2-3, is DVKVTQSSRYLVKRTGEKVFLECVQDMDHENMFWYRQDPGLGLRLIYFSYDVKMKEKGDIPEGYSVSREKKERFSLILESASTNQTSMYLCASSYDLGPTDTQYFGPGTRLTVL.

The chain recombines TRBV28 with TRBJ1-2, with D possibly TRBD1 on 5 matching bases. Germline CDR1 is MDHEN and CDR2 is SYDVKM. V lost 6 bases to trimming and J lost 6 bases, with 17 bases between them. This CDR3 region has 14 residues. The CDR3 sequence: CASSLQGLSNGYTF. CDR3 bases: TGTGCCAGCAGCCTTCAGGGTTTATCGAATGGCTACACCTTC.

For the CDR3, the DNA is TGCAGCGTTGAAGATCTCGGACAGGTGGTTAATGAGCAGTTCTTC. It specifies CSVEDLGQVVNEQFF. This chain connects TRBV29-1 to TRBJ2-1, with 7 bases identical to TRBD1. J lost 7 bases, V lost 0 bases, and 9 bases had no gene match. Per the germline V gene, CDR1 is SQVTM and CDR2 is ANQGSEA. This CDR3 contains 15 residues.

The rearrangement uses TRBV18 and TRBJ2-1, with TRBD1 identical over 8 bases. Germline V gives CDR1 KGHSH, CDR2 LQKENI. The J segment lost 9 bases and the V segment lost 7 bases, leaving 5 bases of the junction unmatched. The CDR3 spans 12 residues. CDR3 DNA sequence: TGTGCCAGCTTCGTGACAGGGGTTGAGCAGTTCTTC. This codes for CASFVTGVEQFF.

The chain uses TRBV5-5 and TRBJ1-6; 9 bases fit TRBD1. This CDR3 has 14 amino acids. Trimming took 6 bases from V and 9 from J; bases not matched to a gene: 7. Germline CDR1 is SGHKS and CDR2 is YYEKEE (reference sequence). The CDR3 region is CASNQGQGFSPLHF. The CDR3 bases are TGTGCCAGCAACCAGGGACAGGGATTTTCACCCCTCCACTTT.

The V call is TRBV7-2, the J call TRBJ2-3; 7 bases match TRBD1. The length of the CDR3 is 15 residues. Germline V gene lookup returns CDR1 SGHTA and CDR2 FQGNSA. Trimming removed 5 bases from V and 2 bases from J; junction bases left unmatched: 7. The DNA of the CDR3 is TGTGCCAGCAGCCCTGACAGGGTTTTCACAGATACGCAGTATTTT. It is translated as CASSPDRVFTDTQYF.

The CDR3 bases are TGTGCCAGCAGTTCCGGGTCTAACTATGGCTACACCTTC. Protein sequence: CASSSGSNYGYTF. The chain is built from TRBV28 and TRBJ1-2, with D unresolved. There are 13 residues in the CDR3. Germline-derived CDR1 and CDR2 are MDHEN and SYDVKM. With 4 bases removed from V and 0 bases from J, the gap between germline ends came to 6 bases.

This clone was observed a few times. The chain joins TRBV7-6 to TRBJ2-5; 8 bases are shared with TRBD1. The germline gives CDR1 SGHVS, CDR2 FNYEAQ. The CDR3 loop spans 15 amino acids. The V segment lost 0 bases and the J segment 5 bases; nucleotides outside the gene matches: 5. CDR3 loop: CASSLARGRVETQYF. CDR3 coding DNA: TGTGCCAGCAGCTTAGCCAGGGGGCGGGTGGAGACCCAGTACTTC.

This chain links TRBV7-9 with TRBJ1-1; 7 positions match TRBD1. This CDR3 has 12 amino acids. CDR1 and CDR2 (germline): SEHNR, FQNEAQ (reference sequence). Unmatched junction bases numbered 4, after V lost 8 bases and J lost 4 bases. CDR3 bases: TGTGCCAGCGGAGGGGACAGCACTGAAGCTTTCTTT. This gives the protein CASGGDSTEAFF. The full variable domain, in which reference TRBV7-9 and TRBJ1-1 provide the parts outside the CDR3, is DTGVSQNPRHKITKRGQNVTFRCDPISEHNRLYWYRQTLGQGPEFLTYFQNEAQLEKSRLLSDRFSAERPKGSFSTLEIQRTEQGDSAMYLCASGGDSTEAFFGQGTRLTVV.

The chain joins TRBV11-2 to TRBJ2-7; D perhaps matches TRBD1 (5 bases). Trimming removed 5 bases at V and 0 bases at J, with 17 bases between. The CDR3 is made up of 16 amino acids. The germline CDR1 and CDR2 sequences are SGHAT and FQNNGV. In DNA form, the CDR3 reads TGTGCCAGCAGCGACCCGGGCAGGGCGAGCTCCTACGAGCAGTACTTC. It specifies CASSDPGRASSYEQYF.

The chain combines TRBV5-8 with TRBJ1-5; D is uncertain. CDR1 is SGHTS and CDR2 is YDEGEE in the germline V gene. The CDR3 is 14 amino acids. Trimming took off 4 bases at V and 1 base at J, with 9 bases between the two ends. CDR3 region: CASSRGQSNQPQHF. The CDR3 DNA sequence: TGTGCCAGCAGCCGAGGGCAAAGCAATCAGCCCCAGCATTTT.

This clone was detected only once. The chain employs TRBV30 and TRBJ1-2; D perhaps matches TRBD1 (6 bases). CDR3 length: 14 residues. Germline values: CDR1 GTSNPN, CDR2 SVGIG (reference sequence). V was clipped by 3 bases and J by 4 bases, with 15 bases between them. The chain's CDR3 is CAWRARGGRYGYTF. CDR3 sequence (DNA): TGTGCCTGGAGAGCCCGCGGGGGCCGCTATGGCTACACCTTC.

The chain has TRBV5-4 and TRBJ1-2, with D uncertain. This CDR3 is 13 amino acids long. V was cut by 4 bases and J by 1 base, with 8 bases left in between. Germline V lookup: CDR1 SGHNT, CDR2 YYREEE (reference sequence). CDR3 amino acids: CASSSVGNYGYTF. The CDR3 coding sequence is TGTGCCAGCAGCAGTGTCGGTAACTATGGCTACACCTTC.

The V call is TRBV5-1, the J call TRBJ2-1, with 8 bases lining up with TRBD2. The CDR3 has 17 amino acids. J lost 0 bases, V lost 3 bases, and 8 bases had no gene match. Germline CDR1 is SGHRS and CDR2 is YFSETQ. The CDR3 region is CASSSVAGSSSYNEQFF. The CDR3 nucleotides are TGCGCCAGCAGCTCGGTAGCGGGGTCGAGCTCCTACAATGAGCAGTTCTTC.

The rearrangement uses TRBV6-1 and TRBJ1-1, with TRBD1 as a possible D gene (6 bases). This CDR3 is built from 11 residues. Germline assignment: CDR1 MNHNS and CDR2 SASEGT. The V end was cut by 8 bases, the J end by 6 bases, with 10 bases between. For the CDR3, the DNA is TGTGCCAGCCGGGGGGCAGCTGAAGCTTTCTTT. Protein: CASRGAAEAFF.

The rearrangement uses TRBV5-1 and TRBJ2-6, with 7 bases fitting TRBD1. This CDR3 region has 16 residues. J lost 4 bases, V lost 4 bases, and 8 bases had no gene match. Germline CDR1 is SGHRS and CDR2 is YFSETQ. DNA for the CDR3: TGCGCCAGCAGCGCTGGACAGGAGGCCGGGGCCAACGTCCTGACTTTC. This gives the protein CASSAGQEAGANVLTF.

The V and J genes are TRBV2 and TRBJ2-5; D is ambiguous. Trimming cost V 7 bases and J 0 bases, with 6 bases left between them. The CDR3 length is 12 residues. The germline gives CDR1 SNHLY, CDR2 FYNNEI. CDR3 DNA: TGTGCCAGCAATCCGTACCAAGAGACCCAGTACTTC. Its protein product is CASNPYQETQYF. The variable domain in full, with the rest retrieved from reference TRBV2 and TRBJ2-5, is EPEVTQTPSHQVTQMGQEVILRCVPISNHLYFYWYRQILGQKVEFLVSFYNNEISEKSEIFDDQFSVERPDGSNFTLKIRSTKLEDSAMYFCASNPYQETQYFGPGTRLLVL.

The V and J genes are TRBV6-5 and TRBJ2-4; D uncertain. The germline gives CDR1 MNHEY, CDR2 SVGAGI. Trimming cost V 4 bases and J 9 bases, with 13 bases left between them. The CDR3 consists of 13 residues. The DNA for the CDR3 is TGTGCCAGCAGTTCCACGGGTCTCGGCATTCAGTACTTC. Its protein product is CASSSTGLGIQYF.

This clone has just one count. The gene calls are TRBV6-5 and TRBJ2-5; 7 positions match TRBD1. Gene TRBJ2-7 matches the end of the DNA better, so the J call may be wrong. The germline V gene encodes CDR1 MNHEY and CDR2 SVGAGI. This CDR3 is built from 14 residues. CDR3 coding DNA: TGTGCCAGCAGTTACCGACAGGGAACCTACGAGCAGTACTTC. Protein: CASSYRQGTYEQYF.

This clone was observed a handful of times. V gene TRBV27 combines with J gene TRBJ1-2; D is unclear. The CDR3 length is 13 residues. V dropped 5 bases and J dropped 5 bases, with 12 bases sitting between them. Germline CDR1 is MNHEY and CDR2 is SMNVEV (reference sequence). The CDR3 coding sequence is TGTGCCAGCAGTCGGACGGGGAATTATGGCTACACCTTC. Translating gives CASSRTGNYGYTF.

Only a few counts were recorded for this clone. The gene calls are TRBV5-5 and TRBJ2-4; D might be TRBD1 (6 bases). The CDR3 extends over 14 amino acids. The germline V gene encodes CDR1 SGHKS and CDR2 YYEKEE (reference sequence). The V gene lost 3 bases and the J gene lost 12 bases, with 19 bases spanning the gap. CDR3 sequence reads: CASSWTEAKINQYF. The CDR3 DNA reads TGTGCCAGCAGCTGGACAGAAGCTAAAATTAATCAGTACTTC.

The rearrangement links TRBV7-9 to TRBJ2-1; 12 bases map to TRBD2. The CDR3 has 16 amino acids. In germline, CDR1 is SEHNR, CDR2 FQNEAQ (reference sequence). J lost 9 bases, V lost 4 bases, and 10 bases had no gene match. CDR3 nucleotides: TGTGCCAGCAGCTCCCCATCTAGCGGGGGGGCCGGTGAGCAGTTCTTC. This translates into CASSSPSSGGAGEQFF.

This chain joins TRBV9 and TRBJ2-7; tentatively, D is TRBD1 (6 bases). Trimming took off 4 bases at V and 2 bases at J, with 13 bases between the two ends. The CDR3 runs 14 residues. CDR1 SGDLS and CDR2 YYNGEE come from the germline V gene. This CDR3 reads CASSPTGEAYEQYF. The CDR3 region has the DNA TGTGCCAGCAGCCCGACAGGAGAAGCCTACGAGCAGTACTTC.

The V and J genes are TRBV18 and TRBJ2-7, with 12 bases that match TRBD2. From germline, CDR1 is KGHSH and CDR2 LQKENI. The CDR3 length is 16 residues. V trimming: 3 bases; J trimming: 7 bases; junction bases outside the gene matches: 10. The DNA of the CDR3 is TGTGCCAGCTCACCCTCTAGCGGGGGGGCGGTAAGGGAGCAGTACTTC. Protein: CASSPSSGGAVREQYF.

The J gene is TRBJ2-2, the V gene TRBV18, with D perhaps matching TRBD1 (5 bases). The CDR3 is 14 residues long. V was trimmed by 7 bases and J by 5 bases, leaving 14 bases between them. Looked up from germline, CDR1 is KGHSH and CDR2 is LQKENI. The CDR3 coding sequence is TGTGCCAGCTGTCGGACATCGCGTACCGGGGAGCTGTTTTTT. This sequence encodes CASCRTSRTGELFF.

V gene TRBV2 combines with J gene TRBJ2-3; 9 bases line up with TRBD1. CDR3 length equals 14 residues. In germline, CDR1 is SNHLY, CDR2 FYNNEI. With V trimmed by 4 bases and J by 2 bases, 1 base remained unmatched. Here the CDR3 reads CASSGDRATDTQYF. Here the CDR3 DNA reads TGTGCCAGCAGTGGGGACAGGGCCACAGATACGCAGTATTTT.